One sample yielded the 5 T cell receptor beta chains listed below, sequenced in a study of regulatory T cells in long-lasting Graves disease. HTBI primers from iRepertoire and Arm-PCR of CDR3 regions yielded the TCR beta libraries. TCRdb analysed the multiplex PCR reads with MiXCR anew, one entry per CDR3 protein. Found here are 350,000 to 450,000 distinct CDR3 sequences, around 21% of them singletons; the top ten hold about a fifth. Time point here: persistent/refractory GD, antithyroid drugs over 5 years with positive TRAb. Extracted RNA from PBMCs served as the source of the TCR library. Source: peripheral blood mononuclear cells (PBMCs), taken when the disease was refractory, from a patient treated with antithyroid drugs. The source of these receptors is a female donor with Graves disease.

The sample holds many counts of this clonotype. The chain employs TRBV28 and TRBJ2-7, with 11 positions matching TRBD2. The CDR3 has 17 residues. The germline V gene has CDR1 MDHEN and CDR2 SYDVKM. Unmatched junction bases numbered 15, after V lost 6 bases and J lost 5 bases. Here the CDR3 DNA reads TGTGCCAGCAGCCTTACTAGCGGGAGACTCCCTCCCGACGAGCAGTACTTC. Its protein product is CASSLTSGRLPPDEQYF.

This clonotype was observed many times. This chain uses TRBV28 with TRBJ1-3; possibly TRBD1 for D (5 bases). CDR3 length: 14 amino acids. Germline V gene lookup returns CDR1 MDHEN and CDR2 SYDVKM. V lost 10 bases and J lost 0, with 13 bases in between. CDR3: CATGGGSSGNTIYF. The CDR3 nucleotides read TGTGCCACTGGTGGGGGTAGCTCTGGAAACACCATATATTTT.

Only a few counts were recorded for this clonotype. The chain couples TRBV18 to TRBJ1-3; perhaps TRBD1 as D (5 bases). Germline CDR1 reads KGHSH; CDR2 reads LQKENI. The CDR3 spans 15 residues. V lost 4 bases and J lost 0, with 10 bases in between. The DNA of the CDR3 is TGTGCCAGCTCACATGACAGCACCTCTGGAAACACCATATATTTT. Protein sequence: CASSHDSTSGNTIYF.

This clonotype was picked up many times. V usage is TRBV5-5 and J usage is TRBJ1-5, with D tentatively TRBD1 (5 bases). The CDR3 length is 15 residues. CDR1 and CDR2 (germline): SGHKS, YYEKEE (reference sequence). V was clipped by 1 base and J by 0 bases, with 8 bases between them. The DNA for the CDR3 is TGTGCCAGCAGCTTGACGGGGGATAGCAATCAGCCCCAGCATTTT. It yields the protein CASSLTGDSNQPQHF.

Concerning this clonotype itself: Relative to the germline gene, one junction end is altered; a read error may explain this. This chain joins TRBV7-9 and TRBJ1-2; a weak D match, TRBD1 (6 bases). Looked up from germline, CDR1 is SEHNR and CDR2 is FQNEAQ (reference sequence). There are 12 residues in the CDR3. The CDR3 sequence: CASSQGSYRYTF. The CDR3 DNA reads as TGTGCCAGCAGCCAGGGGAGCTATCGCTACACCTTC.